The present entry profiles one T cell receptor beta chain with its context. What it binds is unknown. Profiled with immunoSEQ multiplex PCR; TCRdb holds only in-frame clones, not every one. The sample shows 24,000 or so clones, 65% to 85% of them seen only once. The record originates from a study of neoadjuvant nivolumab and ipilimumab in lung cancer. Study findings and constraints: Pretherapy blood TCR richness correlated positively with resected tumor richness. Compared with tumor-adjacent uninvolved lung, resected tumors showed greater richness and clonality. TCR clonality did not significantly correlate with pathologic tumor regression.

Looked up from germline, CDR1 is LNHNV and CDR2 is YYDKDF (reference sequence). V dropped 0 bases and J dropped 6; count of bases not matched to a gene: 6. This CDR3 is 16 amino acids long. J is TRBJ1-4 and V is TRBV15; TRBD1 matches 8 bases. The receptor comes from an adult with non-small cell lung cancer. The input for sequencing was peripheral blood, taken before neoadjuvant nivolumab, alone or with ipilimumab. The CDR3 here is CATSRDQATGDEKLFF. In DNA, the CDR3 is TGTGCCACCAGCAGAGATCAAGCGACAGGGGATGAAAAACTGTTTTTT.